These 23 T cell receptor beta chains share one sample of origin, sequenced in a study of shared T cell receptors in the human thymus. Data came from immunoSEQ multiplex PCR; TCRdb stores just in-frame clones and leaves some out. The sample holds about 660,000 clones, approximately 90% seen once. These data also formed part of another study, on human thymus T cells.

Sample: thymocytes. These receptors were collected from a boy younger than two with a congenital heart defect.

The V gene is TRBV5-3, the J gene TRBJ1-3; D gene ambiguous. TRBV5-3 has ORF status, its function being uncertain. The CDR3 has 16 amino acids. V lost 3 bases and J lost 1, with 14 bases in between. The CDR3 DNA reads TGTGCCAGAAGCTGTGGGCAGAAAGTTTCTGGAAACACCATATATTTT. It yields the protein CARSCGQKVSGNTIYF.

The V and J genes are TRBV5-1 and TRBJ2-3; 7 positions match TRBD1. The CDR3 consists of 18 residues. V was pared by 8 bases and J by 2 bases, with 20 bases of the junction left unmatched. CDR1 and CDR2 (germline): SGHRS, YFSETQ. CDR3 DNA sequence: TGCGCCAGTTCTAAGACAGGGCGCCTAGCAGAGAACACAGATACGCAGTATTTT. It codes for CASSKTGRLAENTDTQYF.

This rearrangement joins TRBV5-1 to TRBJ2-3, with 7 bases that match TRBD2. The CDR3 runs to 14 residues. Germline V gene sequence: CDR1 SGHRS, CDR2 YFSETQ. Unmatched junction bases numbered 4, after V lost 2 bases and J lost 4 bases. CDR3 amino acids: CASSFGRESDTQYF. In DNA form, the CDR3 reads TGCGCCAGCAGCTTTGGGAGGGAATCAGATACGCAGTATTTT.

The chain recombines TRBV4-1 with TRBJ2-7; possible D gene TRBD2, 5 bases. V lost 0 bases, J lost 6 bases, and 15 bases lay in between. The V gene's germline CDR1 is MGHRA and CDR2 YSYEKL. The CDR3 is 15 residues long. The CDR3 spells CASSQDRDGAGEQYF. The CDR3 nucleotides are TGCGCCAGCAGCCAAGATCGAGACGGTGCGGGCGAGCAGTACTTC.

J is TRBJ2-7 and V is TRBV4-3; TRBD2 matches 10 bases. CDR1 and CDR2 from the germline V gene are LGHNA and YSLEER. Losses at the gene ends were 0 bases for V and 2 bases for J; bases not matched to a gene: 7. CDR3 length: 17 residues. The CDR3 region has the DNA TGCGCCAGCAGCCAAGAAAGGCGGAGCGGGAGGGCCTACGAGCAGTACTTC. Translating gives CASSQERRSGRAYEQYF.

This clone was recorded once. CDR3 amino acids: CASSPGTGYEQYF. In nucleotides, the CDR3 is TGTGCCAGCAGCCCGGGGACAGGCTACGAGCAGTACTTC. The V gene is TRBV11-2, the J gene TRBJ2-7, with TRBD1 matching 8 bases. The CDR3 covers 13 residues. With V trimmed by 5 bases and J by 3 bases, 3 bases remained unmatched. From germline, CDR1 is SGHAT and CDR2 FQNNGV.

V and J are TRBV11-3 and TRBJ2-7, with D perhaps matching TRBD2 (5 bases). This CDR3 has 15 residues. Germline lookup yields CDR1 SGHNT and CDR2 YENEEA. Trimming left V 0 bases short and J 2 bases short, with 11 bases between. The CDR3 sequence: CASSLDRRYPYEQYF. CDR3 nucleotides: TGTGCCAGCAGCTTAGACCGGAGGTATCCCTACGAGCAGTACTTC. Drawing the rest from reference TRBV11-3 and TRBJ2-7, the complete variable domain is EAGVVQSPRYKIIEKKQPVAFWCNPISGHNTLYWYLQNLGQGPELLIRYENEEAVDDSQLPKDRFSAERLKGVDSTLKIQPAELGDSAVYLCASSLDRRYPYEQYFGPGTRLTVT.

CDR3 in DNA: TGTGCCAGCAGTTTTAGTTGGTTTAATCAGCCCCAGCATTTT. Its protein product is CASSFSWFNQPQHF. V usage is TRBV28 and J usage is TRBJ1-5, with unresolved D. V was clipped by 3 bases and J by 4 bases, with 10 bases between them. Germline CDR1 MDHEN, CDR2 SYDVKM. The CDR3 contains 14 residues.

This clone appeared a few times. The chain joins TRBV14 to TRBJ2-1; the D gene is possibly TRBD2 (6 bases). V lost 1 base to trimming and J lost 6 bases, with 13 bases between them. The CDR3 extends over 15 amino acids. Germline V CDR1 and CDR2: SGHDN, FVKESK. CDR3 sequence: CASSQGRDLGNEQFF. Here the CDR3 DNA reads TGTGCCAGCAGCCAAGGAAGGGACTTGGGCAATGAGCAGTTCTTC.

The V call is TRBV18, the J call TRBJ2-7; D might be TRBD1 (6 bases). CDR3 length: 14 amino acids. The germline V gene encodes CDR1 KGHSH and CDR2 LQKENI. V was shortened by 4 bases and J by 1 base, with 11 bases between the two germline ends. CDR3 protein: CASSLQGPSYEQYF. The DNA of the CDR3 is TGTGCCAGCTCACTCCAGGGGCCGTCCTACGAGCAGTACTTC.

The rearrangement joins TRBV19 to TRBJ1-4; 10 bases match TRBD1. This CDR3 spans 14 amino acids. Germline V gene sequence: CDR1 LNHDA, CDR2 SQIVND (reference sequence). The V and J ends lost 7 bases and 7 bases, in that order; junction bases with no gene match: 6. The CDR3 is CASKARTGGEKLFF. For the CDR3, the DNA is TGTGCCAGTAAGGCCCGGACAGGGGGTGAAAAACTGTTTTTT. The full variable domain, rest sourced from reference TRBV19 and TRBJ1-4, is DGGITQSPKYLFRKEGQNVTLSCEQNLNHDAMYWYRQDPGQGLRLIYYSQIVNDFQKGDIAEGYSVSREKKESFPLTVTSAQKNPTAFYLCASKARTGGEKLFFGSGTQLSVL.

This clone has just a few counts. The chain has TRBV19 and TRBJ1-1; 8 bases agree with TRBD1. From germline, CDR1 is LNHDA and CDR2 SQIVND (reference sequence). The CDR3 spans 15 residues. J lost 5 bases, V lost 0 bases, and 5 bases had no gene match. In nucleotides, the CDR3 is TGTGCCAGTAGTATAGAAGACAGGGGAAGGACTGAAGCTTTCTTT. It codes for CASSIEDRGRTEAFF. The full variable domain, rest sourced from reference TRBV19 and TRBJ1-1, is DGGITQSPKYLFRKEGQNVTLSCEQNLNHDAMYWYRQDPGQGLRLIYYSQIVNDFQKGDIAEGYSVSREKKESFPLTVTSAQKNPTAFYLCASSIEDRGRTEAFFGQGTRLTVV.

This chain connects TRBV7-6 to TRBJ2-3; 8 bases align to TRBD1. Unmatched junction bases numbered 7, after V lost 4 bases and J lost 4 bases. CDR1 and CDR2 (germline): SGHVS, FNYEAQ. There are 15 residues in the CDR3. CDR3 sequence reads: CASSWGTGAPDTQYF. The DNA for the CDR3 is TGTGCCAGCAGCTGGGGGACAGGCGCCCCAGATACGCAGTATTTT. The whole variable domain, filled in from reference TRBV7-6 and TRBJ2-3, reads GAGVSQSPRYKVTKRGQDVALRCDPISGHVSLYWYRQALGQGPEFLTYFNYEAQQDKSGLPNDRFSAERPEGSISTLTIQRTEQRDSAMYRCASSWGTGAPDTQYFGPGTRLTVL.

V and J are TRBV14 and TRBJ1-4, with TRBD1 identical over 9 bases. With 5 bases clipped from V and 0 bases from J, the junction kept 7 bases outside the gene matches. Germline CDR1 is SGHDN and CDR2 is FVKESK. The CDR3 extends over 17 amino acids. DNA of the CDR3: TGTGCCAGCAGCACCGGGACAGGGCCCACAACTAATGAAAAACTGTTTTTT. This sequence encodes CASSTGTGPTTNEKLFF. Full variable domain (rest looked up from reference TRBV14 and TRBJ1-4): EAGVTQFPSHSVIEKGQTVTLRCDPISGHDNLYWYRRVMGKEIKFLLHFVKESKQDESGMPNNRFLAERTGGTYSTLKVQPAELEDSGVYFCASSTGTGPTTNEKLFFGSGTQLSVL.

There are a few counts of this clone. This sequence joins TRBV27 and TRBJ2-7, with D hard to call. This CDR3 spans 15 amino acids. CDR1 is MNHEY and CDR2 is SMNVEV in the germline V gene (reference sequence). Deletions cut 5 bases from V and 3 bases from J, with 17 bases between. CDR3 sequence reads: CASSLISRRGYEQYF. The CDR3 nucleotides read TGTGCCAGCAGTCTTATTAGCCGGAGAGGCTACGAGCAGTACTTC.

The gene calls are TRBV4-3 and TRBJ2-5; TRBD1 agrees at 7 bases. This CDR3 region has 15 residues. V lost 2 bases to trimming and J lost 5 bases; unmatched junction nucleotides: 8. Germline CDR1 is LGHNA and CDR2 is YSLEER. The CDR3 spells CASSQLRQGLETQYF. The CDR3 coding sequence is TGCGCCAGCAGCCAACTTAGACAGGGTCTGGAGACCCAGTACTTC.

The CDR3 region is CASSGPLTSGRTDTQYF. The CDR3 DNA follows: TGTGCCAGTAGTGGCCCCTTGACTAGCGGGAGGACAGATACGCAGTATTTT. The chain links TRBV19 to TRBJ2-3; TRBD2 matches at 13 bases. The trim removed 5 bases at V and 3 bases at J, leaving 8 bases unmatched. The CDR3 length is 17 residues. CDR1 LNHDA and CDR2 SQIVND come from the germline V gene (reference sequence). Drawing the rest from reference TRBV19 and TRBJ2-3, the complete variable domain is DGGITQSPKYLFRKEGQNVTLSCEQNLNHDAMYWYRQDPGQGLRLIYYSQIVNDFQKGDIAEGYSVSREKKESFPLTVTSAQKNPTAFYLCASSGPLTSGRTDTQYFGPGTRLTVL.

This chain links TRBV5-1 with TRBJ2-2, with D hard to call. The germline gives CDR1 SGHRS, CDR2 YFSETQ. This CDR3 comprises 17 residues. Trimming took 3 bases from V and 1 from J, leaving 16 bases between them. DNA for the CDR3: TGCGCCAGCAGCTCCCCCCGGAGAGCTCTGAACACCGGGGAGCTGTTTTTT. Protein sequence: CASSSPRRALNTGELFF.

V and J are TRBV7-9 and TRBJ1-2, with D possibly TRBD1 on 5 matching bases. The CDR3 length is 10 residues. Germline CDR1 reads SEHNR; CDR2 reads FQNEAQ (reference sequence). Deletions cut 11 bases from V and 5 bases from J, with 9 bases between. CDR3: CAPGPYGYTF. In DNA form, the CDR3 reads TGTGCCCCAGGGCCATATGGCTACACCTTC.

The chain joins TRBV7-9 to TRBJ1-1; no definite D call. Germline V gene lookup returns CDR1 SEHNR and CDR2 FQNEAQ (reference sequence). Trimming removed 8 bases at V and 3 bases at J, with 10 bases between. The CDR3 totals 12 residues. CDR3: CASGWEDTEAFF. DNA of the CDR3: TGTGCCAGCGGGTGGGAGGACACTGAAGCTTTCTTT. Based on the CDR3 plus reference TRBV7-9 and TRBJ1-1, the full variable domain is DTGVSQNPRHKITKRGQNVTFRCDPISEHNRLYWYRQTLGQGPEFLTYFQNEAQLEKSRLLSDRFSAERPKGSFSTLEIQRTEQGDSAMYLCASGWEDTEAFFGQGTRLTVV.

V usage is TRBV14 and J usage is TRBJ2-7; D might be TRBD2 (6 bases). CDR1 SGHDN and CDR2 FVKESK come from the germline V gene. This CDR3 is 17 amino acids long. With 2 bases removed from V and 3 bases from J, the gap between germline ends came to 20 bases. The CDR3 nucleotides read TGTGCCAGCAGCCAATCCGTTTTGCGGGACCAGTTCTACGAGCAGTACTTC. It codes for CASSQSVLRDQFYEQYF.

This rearrangement joins TRBV4-1 to TRBJ2-1; TRBD2 aligns across 7 bases. This CDR3 contains 17 residues. From germline, CDR1 is MGHRA and CDR2 YSYEKL. V lost 4 bases, J lost 5 bases, and 14 bases stayed unmatched. DNA of the CDR3: TGCGCCAGCAGCCCCCACCCTTCCGGGACTACAGACAATGAGCAGTTCTTC. This codes for CASSPHPSGTTDNEQFF.

V gene TRBV6-1 combines with J gene TRBJ2-7; 8 bases align to TRBD1. J lost 2 bases, V lost 7 bases, and 7 bases had no gene match. CDR1 and CDR2 (germline): MNHNS, SASEGT. This CDR3 spans 14 amino acids. The CDR3 reads CASTLGQAAYEQYF. The CDR3 DNA reads as TGTGCCAGCACCCTGGGACAGGCAGCCTACGAGCAGTACTTC.